The 19 T cell receptor beta chains listed next were all sequenced from one sample in a study of T cell responses to AZD1222 COVID-19 vaccine. Sequenced by immunoSEQ multiplex PCR; TCRdb stores in-frame clones only, minus some. Of more than 100,000 clones listed, around 88% were seen once; the top ten hold about 5%. Sequences were derived from peripheral blood, sampled on day 0 of AZD1222 vaccination. The receptors were sampled from an adult in good health.

This chain joins TRBV12-3 or TRBV12-4 and TRBJ2-7; 7 bases are a match to TRBD1. V gave up 5 bases and J gave up 4 bases; unmatched junction bases: 5. The CDR3 totals 13 residues. DNA of the CDR3: TGTGCCAGCAGTGCGACAGGGTCGTACGAGCAGTACTTC. Translated: CASSATGSYEQYF.

The rearrangement joins TRBV4-3 to TRBJ2-3, with D possibly called TRBD1 or TRBD2 (7 bases each). V dropped 0 bases and J dropped 5 bases, with 12 bases sitting between them. From germline, CDR1 is LGHNA and CDR2 YSLEER. There are 15 residues in the CDR3. The CDR3 reads CASSQDQGGVDTQYF. The CDR3 nucleotides read TGCGCCAGCAGCCAAGATCAGGGGGGGGTAGATACGCAGTATTTT.

This chain uses TRBV3-1 (or the pseudogene TRBV3-2) with TRBJ2-7, with D perhaps assigned TRBD1 or TRBD2 (5 bases each). Germline lookup yields CDR1 LGHDT and CDR2 YNNKEL (reference sequence). This CDR3 is built from 15 residues. With 1 base removed from V and 2 bases from J, the gap between germline ends came to 12 bases. DNA of the CDR3: TGTGCCAGCAGCCAAGTGGCCGGGGCACCCTACGAGCAGTACTTC. Translation: CASSQVAGAPYEQYF.

The rearrangement links TRBV19 to TRBJ1-1; D is unclear. The germline V gene encodes CDR1 LNHDA and CDR2 SQIVND (reference sequence). With 5 bases removed from V and 0 bases from J, the gap between germline ends came to 13 bases. The CDR3 is 15 amino acids. CDR3: CASSPRVAMNTEAFF. CDR3 sequence (DNA): TGTGCCAGTAGTCCCCGGGTGGCTATGAACACTGAAGCTTTCTTT. The variable domain in full, with the rest retrieved from reference TRBV19 and TRBJ1-1, is DGGITQSPKYLFRKEGQNVTLSCEQNLNHDAMYWYRQDPGQGLRLIYYSQIVNDFQKGDIAEGYSVSREKKESFPLTVTSAQKNPTAFYLCASSPRVAMNTEAFFGQGTRLTVV.

The rearrangement uses TRBV5-8 and TRBJ2-3; 9 bases match TRBD2. The ends lost 4 bases at V and 6 bases at J; junction bases unmatched: 15. Germline-derived CDR1 and CDR2 are SGHTS and YDEGEE. The CDR3 spans 17 residues. The CDR3 DNA reads as TGTGCCAGCAGCACCCCGAATGGGGCTAGCGGGGATGATACGCAGTATTTT. It is translated as CASSTPNGASGDDTQYF.

This chain links TRBV28 with TRBJ2-7; no definite D call. V was clipped by 4 bases and J by 0 bases, with 10 bases between them. Germline V gene sequence: CDR1 MDHEN, CDR2 SYDVKM. This CDR3 comprises 14 residues. CDR3 DNA sequence: TGTGCCAGCAGTTCCAGAACCAGCTCCTACGAGCAGTACTTC. It encodes CASSSRTSSYEQYF.

This clone was counted a few times. V gene TRBV10-2 combines with J gene TRBJ2-1, with TRBD1 as a possible D gene (6 bases). The V end was cut by 4 bases, the J end by 0 bases, with 13 bases between. Germline CDR1 WSHSY, CDR2 SAAADI. The CDR3 consists of 16 residues. CDR3 nucleotide sequence: TGCGCCAGCAGTGCCGGGACATTTAGCTCCTACAATGAGCAGTTCTTC. This gives the protein CASSAGTFSSYNEQFF.

CDR3 nucleotides: TGTGCCACCAAGGGGCCGAACACCGGGGAGCTGTTTTTT. Translated, it gives CATKGPNTGELFF. V gene TRBV6-4 combines with J gene TRBJ2-2, with D maybe TRBD1 (5 bases). The CDR3 runs 13 residues. Trimming cost V 10 bases and J 0 bases, with 9 bases left between them. Germline V gene sequence: CDR1 MRHNA, CDR2 SNTAGT.

J is TRBJ2-3 and V is TRBV19; no reliable D call. The CDR3 is 12 amino acids. V was clipped by 1 base and J by 1 base, with 0 bases between them. Per the germline V gene, CDR1 is LNHDA and CDR2 is SQIVND (reference sequence). CDR3 nucleotide sequence: TGTGCCAGTAGTATAGGCACAGATACGCAGTATTTT. The encoded protein is CASSIGTDTQYF.

V gene TRBV18 combines with J gene TRBJ1-4, with D maybe TRBD1 (6 bases). The CDR3 is 13 residues long. The germline V gene has CDR1 KGHSH and CDR2 LQKENI. Trimming stripped 4 bases from V and 5 bases from J, with 8 bases between. CDR3 residues: CASSRGLNEKLFF. In nucleotides, the CDR3 is TGTGCCAGCTCACGGGGGCTCAATGAAAAACTGTTTTTT.

The chain links TRBV27 to TRBJ2-3; 11 bases agree with TRBD2. With 7 bases clipped from V and 3 bases from J, the junction kept 6 bases outside the gene matches. From germline, CDR1 is MNHEY and CDR2 SMNVEV (reference sequence). This CDR3 contains 15 residues. CDR3 coding DNA: TGTGCCAGCATCTCGACTAGCGGGAATACAGATACGCAGTATTTT. As protein: CASISTSGNTDTQYF.

The chain links TRBV7-8 to TRBJ2-1, with 7 nucleotides matching TRBD2. Per germline, CDR1 SGHVS and CDR2 FQNEAQ. The CDR3 totals 13 residues. J lost 9 bases, V lost 1 base, and 3 bases had no gene match. In nucleotides, the CDR3 is TGTGCCAGCAGCTTAGAGGGAGGGACTGAGCAGTTCTTC. Translated: CASSLEGGTEQFF.

The gene calls are TRBV28 and TRBJ1-1; no firm D call. This CDR3 is built from 13 residues. V lost 2 bases and J lost 0, with 4 bases in between. CDR1 and CDR2 (germline): MDHEN, SYDVKM. Written as DNA, the CDR3 is TGTGCCAGCAGTTTAGGAATGAACACTGAAGCTTTCTTT. This sequence encodes CASSLGMNTEAFF.

The chain joins TRBV5-4 to TRBJ2-2; TRBD2 matches 14 bases. This CDR3 is built from 16 residues. Germline V gives CDR1 SGHNT, CDR2 YYREEE (reference sequence). The V and J ends lost 4 bases and 6 bases, in that order; junction bases with no gene match: 5. The CDR3 reads CASSPRTSGGSGELFF. The CDR3 DNA sequence: TGTGCCAGCAGCCCACGGACTAGCGGGGGGTCCGGGGAGCTGTTTTTT.

This chain joins TRBV6-5 and TRBJ1-2, with 7 bases identical to TRBD1. The CDR3 spans 13 residues. V trimming: 9 bases; J trimming: 2 bases; junction bases outside the gene matches: 6. Germline V lookup: CDR1 MNHEY, CDR2 SVGAGI. The DNA of the CDR3 is TGTGCCAGTTGCAGGGGGGTAAACTATGGCTACACCTTC. This codes for CASCRGVNYGYTF.

This clone came up once. A junction end diverges from the germline sequence, so it may reflect a read error. This rearrangement joins TRBV7-7 to TRBJ1-4; TRBD1 agrees at 8 bases. The CDR3 loop spans 16 amino acids. CDR1 SSHAT and CDR2 FNYEAQ come from the germline V gene (reference sequence). CDR3 bases: TGTGCTAGCAGCGCAACGACAGGGGCAACTAATGAAAAACTGTTTTTT. As protein: CASSATTGATNEKLFF.

The CDR3 DNA reads TGTGCCAGCAGCGTCACGGGGGGATGGACTGAAGCTTTCTTT. Amino acid sequence: CASSVTGGWTEAFF. The V call is TRBV7-8, the J call TRBJ1-1; TRBD1 is a possible D gene (5 bases). CDR1 and CDR2 from the germline V gene are SGHVS and FQNEAQ. The ends were cut back, 5 bases at V and 5 bases at J, with 15 bases in the middle. The CDR3 length is 14 residues.

The J gene is TRBJ1-5, the V gene TRBV19; D gene uncertain. V was trimmed by 5 bases and J by 1 base, leaving 9 bases between them. This CDR3 is 14 amino acids long. CDR1 LNHDA and CDR2 SQIVND come from the germline V gene (reference sequence). The DNA of the CDR3 is TGTGCCAGTAGTGCGGGTAGAAGCAATCAGCCCCAGCATTTT. Amino acids: CASSAGRSNQPQHF.

The chain employs TRBV5-6 and TRBJ1-2, with D tentatively TRBD1 (6 bases). CDR3 length: 16 amino acids. Germline CDR1 reads SGHDT; CDR2 reads YYEEEE. V lost 4 bases to trimming and J lost 7 bases, with 23 bases between them. In DNA, the CDR3 is TGTGCCAGCAGCATGGGGGGCGGAGGGTCTGTAACTGGCTACACCTTC. Translated: CASSMGGGGSVTGYTF.